The clone carrying this TCR beta chain was detected only once. This sample is part of a study of blood T cell repertoires in COVID-19. Study-level background: Samples taken during acute and convalescent COVID-19 were collected in the United States, Italy and Spain. Sample material is recorded as cDNA or gDNA derived from T cells, B-cell-depleted T cells, or PBMCs.

Under the authors' procedure: From reference gene primer amplification, estimates of nucleated cell counts were derived. This table comes from immunoSEQ multiplex PCR, and its TCRdb copy is limited to in-frame clones, with some not included. V and J calls and clone size are given by that table; D and trimming were obtained from the DNA. The sample lists fewer than 200,000 clones, approximately 84% seen once, with 7.7% in the top ten. This sequence was found in a man aged 40-49 years who had recovered from COVID-19. The sample taken for sequencing was peripheral blood.

The DNA for the CDR3 is TGTGCCAGCAGCGTCGGGTCTACAGATACGCAGTATTTT. Translation: CASSVGSTDTQYF. This sequence joins TRBV27 and TRBJ2-3, with no clear D. CDR3 length: 13 residues. The V gene lost 6 bases and the J gene lost 3 bases, with 10 bases spanning the gap. Germline V gene lookup returns CDR1 MNHEY and CDR2 SMNVEV (reference sequence).